This T cell receptor beta chain was recorded in a study of T cell repertoires in cytomegalovirus infection. TCRdb ran MiXCR on the reads and lists one entry per CDR3 protein. The sample records 650,000 to 900,000 distinct CDR3 sequences, approximately 32% being singletons. This clonotype appeared a single time. Its specificity is not known. This CDR3 spans 17 amino acids. CDR1 is SGHNT, CDR2 YENEEA, per germline. The V gene end was trimmed by 6 bases and the J gene end by 1 base; junction bases not matched to a gene: 13. The receptor comes from a human donor in good health (CMV status not recorded). Some clones in this sample may be carry-over from other donors' samples. This sequence joins TRBV11-3 and TRBJ2-3; 7 bases are a match to TRBD2. The source material was cultured CD8+ T cells from PBMCs, sampled from culture after CMV antigen stimulation. DNA of the CDR3: TGTGCCAGCAGTCAACGACCCCTCAGCGGGGGCACAGATACGCAGTATTTT. It specifies CASSQRPLSGGTDTQYF.